Following are 8 T cell receptor beta chains from one sample sequenced in a study of cytomegalovirus exposure and HLA in healthy donors. PCR used 60 Vbeta primers and 13 Jbeta primers. Repertoires were generated with immunoSEQ multiplex PCR, while TCRdb's copy carries only in-frame clones and drops some. The data contain 100,000 to 150,000 clones, roughly 82% of them singletons. Material for sequencing was PBMCs. The receptors come from a woman aged 18-29 years in good health and CMV-seropositive.

The rearrangement uses TRBV18 and TRBJ2-3; 11 bases fit TRBD2. CDR3 length equals 19 residues. CDR1 is KGHSH and CDR2 is LQKENI in the germline V gene. V lost 2 bases, J lost 4 bases, and 14 bases stayed unmatched. The DNA for the CDR3 is TGTGCCAGCTCACCATCCCTACTAGCGGGGGTGAAGTGGTCAGATACGCAGTATTTT. Translation: CASSPSLLAGVKWSDTQYF. The whole variable domain, remainder taken from reference TRBV18 and TRBJ2-3, is NAGVMQNPRHLVRRRGQEARLRCSPMKGHSHVYWYRQLPEEGLKFMVYLQKENIIDESGMPKERFSAEFPKEGPSILRIQQVVRGDSAAYFCASSPSLLAGVKWSDTQYFGPGTRLTVL.

As DNA, the CDR3 is TGTGCCAGCAGCAGGGGGGCGGGGGGGCCAAATGAGCAGTTCTTC. It specifies CASSRGAGGPNEQFF. The J gene is TRBJ2-1, the V gene TRBV2, with 9 bases matching TRBD2. There are 15 residues in the CDR3. Germline trimming cut 6 bases from V and 7 bases from J; bases unmatched to any gene: 10. Germline V gene lookup returns CDR1 SNHLY and CDR2 FYNNEI.

The chain links TRBV28 to TRBJ1-1, with TRBD1 as a possible D gene (6 bases). The germline V gene encodes CDR1 MDHEN and CDR2 SYDVKM. The CDR3 spans 12 residues. V was shortened by 7 bases and J by 11 bases, with 17 bases between the two germline ends. For the CDR3, the DNA is TGTGCCAGCACTCAGGGGTGGGGCCGGGCTTTCTTT. It codes for CASTQGWGRAFF.

The V gene is TRBV15, the J gene TRBJ2-2, with 13 bases identical to TRBD2. V dropped 8 bases and J dropped 0; count of bases not matched to a gene: 3. The CDR3 has 16 amino acids. In germline, CDR1 is LNHNV, CDR2 YYDKDF (reference sequence). The CDR3 is CATRLAGGANTGELFF. Written as DNA, the CDR3 is TGTGCCACCCGACTAGCGGGGGGAGCGAACACCGGGGAGCTGTTTTTT.

The chain couples TRBV7-9 to TRBJ1-5, with 9 bases fitting TRBD1. V was pared by 1 base and J by 7 bases, with 5 bases of the junction left unmatched. The CDR3 sequence is 15 residues long. CDR1 is SEHNR and CDR2 is FQNEAQ in the germline V gene (reference sequence). The CDR3 sequence is CASSLGTGEVQPQHF. The CDR3 coding sequence is TGTGCCAGCAGCTTAGGGACAGGGGAGGTGCAGCCCCAGCATTTT. The complete variable domain, with remaining parts taken from reference TRBV7-9 and TRBJ1-5, reads DTGVSQNPRHKITKRGQNVTFRCDPISEHNRLYWYRQTLGQGPEFLTYFQNEAQLEKSRLLSDRFSAERPKGSFSTLEIQRTEQGDSAMYLCASSLGTGEVQPQHFGDGTRLSIL.

V usage is TRBV10-3 and J usage is TRBJ1-1, with D hard to call. Deletions cut 2 bases from V and 10 bases from J, with 11 bases between. The CDR3 sequence is 12 residues long. The germline V gene has CDR1 ENHRY and CDR2 SYGVKD. The CDR3 DNA reads TGTGCCATCAGTGAGAGGGAGTTGGGAGCTTTCTTT. Amino acids: CAISERELGAFF.

The CDR3 nucleotides are TGTGCCAGCAGCTTAAACGCCGGGGTCAATGAGCAGTTCTTC. Amino acids: CASSLNAGVNEQFF. V gene TRBV11-2 combines with J gene TRBJ2-1, with D perhaps TRBD2 (5 bases). Trimming cost V 2 bases and J 6 bases, with 11 bases left between them. This CDR3 comprises 14 residues. Germline V CDR1 and CDR2: SGHAT, FQNNGV.

This chain links TRBV4-1 with TRBJ2-7; D gene unclear. The ends were cut back, 3 bases at V and 3 bases at J, with 9 bases in the middle. Per germline, CDR1 MGHRA and CDR2 YSYEKL. The CDR3 loop spans 13 amino acids. The CDR3 loop reads CASSHSTNYEQYF. CDR3 bases: TGCGCCAGCAGCCACAGTACGAACTACGAGCAGTACTTC.